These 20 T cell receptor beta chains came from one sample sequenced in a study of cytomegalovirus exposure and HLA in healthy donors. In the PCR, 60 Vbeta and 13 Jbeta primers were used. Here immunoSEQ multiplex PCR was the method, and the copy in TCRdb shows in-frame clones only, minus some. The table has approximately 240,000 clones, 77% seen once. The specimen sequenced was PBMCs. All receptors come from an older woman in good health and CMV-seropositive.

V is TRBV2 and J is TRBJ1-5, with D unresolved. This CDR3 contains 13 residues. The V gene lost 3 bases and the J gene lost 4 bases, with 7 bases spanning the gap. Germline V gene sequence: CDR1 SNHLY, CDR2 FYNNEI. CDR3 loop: CASSDTRNQPQHF. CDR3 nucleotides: TGTGCCAGCAGTGACACCAGGAATCAGCCCCAGCATTTT.

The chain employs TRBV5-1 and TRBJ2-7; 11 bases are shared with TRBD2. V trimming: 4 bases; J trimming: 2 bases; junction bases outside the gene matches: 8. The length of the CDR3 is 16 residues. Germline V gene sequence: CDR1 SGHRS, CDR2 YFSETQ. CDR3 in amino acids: CASSSPGLAETYEQYF. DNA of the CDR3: TGCGCCAGCAGCAGCCCGGGACTAGCGGAAACCTACGAGCAGTACTTC.

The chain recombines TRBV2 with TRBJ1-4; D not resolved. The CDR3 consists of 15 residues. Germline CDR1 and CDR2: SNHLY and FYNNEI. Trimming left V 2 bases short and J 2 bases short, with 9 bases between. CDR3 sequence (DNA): TGTGCCAGCAGTGAATACGGTAACACTAATGAAAAACTGTTTTTT. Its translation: CASSEYGNTNEKLFF.

The CDR3 reads CASSLGGLYGYTF. The CDR3 nucleotides are TGTGCCAGCAGCTTAGGGGGACTCTATGGCTACACCTTC. The chain recombines TRBV11-3 with TRBJ1-2, with a weak D call TRBD1 (5 bases). The CDR3 runs 13 residues. Germline lookup yields CDR1 SGHNT and CDR2 YENEEA. Between the trimmed V and J ends, which lost 1 base and 4 bases, there was a span of 7 bases.

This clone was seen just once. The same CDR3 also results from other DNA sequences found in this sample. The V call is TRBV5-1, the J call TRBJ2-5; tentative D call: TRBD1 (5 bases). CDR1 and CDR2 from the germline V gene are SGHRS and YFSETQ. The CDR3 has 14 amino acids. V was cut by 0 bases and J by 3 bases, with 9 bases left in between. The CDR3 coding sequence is TGCGCCAGCAGCTTGGGGGGCCTTAAAGAGACCCAGTACTTC. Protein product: CASSLGGLKETQYF. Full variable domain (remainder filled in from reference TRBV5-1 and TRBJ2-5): KAGVTQTPRYLIKTRGQQVTLSCSPISGHRSVSWYQQTPGQGLQFLFEYFSETQRNKGNFPGRFSGRQFSNSRSEMNVSTLELGDSALYLCASSLGGLKETQYFGPGTRLLVL.

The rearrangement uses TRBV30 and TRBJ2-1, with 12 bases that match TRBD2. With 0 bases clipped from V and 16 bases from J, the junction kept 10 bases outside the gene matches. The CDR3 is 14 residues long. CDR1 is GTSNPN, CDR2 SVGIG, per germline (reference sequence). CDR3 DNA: TGTGCCTGGAGTGTTGACAGACTAGCGGGAGAAGTATTCTTC. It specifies CAWSVDRLAGEVFF. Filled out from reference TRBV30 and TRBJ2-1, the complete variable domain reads SQTIHQWPATLVQPVGSPLSLECTVEGTSNPNLYWYRQAAGRGLQLLFYSVGIGQISSEVPQNLSASRPQDRQFILSSKKLLLSDSGFYLCAWSVDRLAGEVFFGPGTRLTVL.

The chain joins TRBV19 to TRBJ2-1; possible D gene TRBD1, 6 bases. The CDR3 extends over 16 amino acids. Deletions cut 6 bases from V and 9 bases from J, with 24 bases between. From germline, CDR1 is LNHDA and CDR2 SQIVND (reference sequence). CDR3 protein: CASRIWGPTSVGEQFF. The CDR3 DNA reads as TGTGCCAGTAGGATTTGGGGGCCAACCTCTGTGGGTGAGCAGTTCTTC.

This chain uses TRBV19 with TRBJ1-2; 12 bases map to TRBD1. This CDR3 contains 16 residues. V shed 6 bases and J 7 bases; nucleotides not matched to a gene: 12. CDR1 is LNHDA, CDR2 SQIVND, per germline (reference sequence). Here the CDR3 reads CASSQGRDRGRSGYTF. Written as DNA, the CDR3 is TGTGCCAGTAGCCAGGGCCGGGACAGGGGGCGAAGTGGCTACACCTTC.

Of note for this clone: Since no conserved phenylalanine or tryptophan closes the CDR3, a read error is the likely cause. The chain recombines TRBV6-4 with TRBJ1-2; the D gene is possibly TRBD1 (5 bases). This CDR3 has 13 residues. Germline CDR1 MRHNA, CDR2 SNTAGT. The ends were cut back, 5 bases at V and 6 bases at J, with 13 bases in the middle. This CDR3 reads CASSRSQGHGYTL. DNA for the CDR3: TGTGCCAGCAGTCGCTCCCAGGGCCATGGCTACACCCTC.

The CDR3 loop is CASSSSRDRYDEQFF. The CDR3 DNA is TGTGCCAGCAGCTCGTCCCGGGACAGGTATGATGAGCAGTTCTTC. This chain joins TRBV11-3 and TRBJ2-1; 8 bases are shared with TRBD1. Germline lookup yields CDR1 SGHNT and CDR2 YENEEA. V lost 4 bases, J lost 8 bases, and 10 bases stayed unmatched. The CDR3 covers 15 residues. Variable domain in full (rest from reference TRBV11-3 and TRBJ2-1): EAGVVQSPRYKIIEKKQPVAFWCNPISGHNTLYWYLQNLGQGPELLIRYENEEAVDDSQLPKDRFSAERLKGVDSTLKIQPAELGDSAVYLCASSSSRDRYDEQFFGPGTRLTVL.

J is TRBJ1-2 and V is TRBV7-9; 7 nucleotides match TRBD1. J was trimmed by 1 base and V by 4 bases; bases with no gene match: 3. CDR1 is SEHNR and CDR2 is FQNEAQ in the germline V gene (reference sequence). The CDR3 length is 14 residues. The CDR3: CASSSWDSNYGYTF. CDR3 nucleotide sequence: TGTGCCAGCAGCTCGTGGGACAGTAACTATGGCTACACCTTC.

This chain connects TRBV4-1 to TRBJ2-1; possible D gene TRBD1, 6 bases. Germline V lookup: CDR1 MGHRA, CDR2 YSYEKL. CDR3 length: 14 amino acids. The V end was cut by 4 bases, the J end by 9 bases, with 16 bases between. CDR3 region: CASSLRDTVSEQFF. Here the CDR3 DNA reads TGCGCCAGCAGCCTCCGGGACACAGTCAGTGAGCAGTTCTTC.

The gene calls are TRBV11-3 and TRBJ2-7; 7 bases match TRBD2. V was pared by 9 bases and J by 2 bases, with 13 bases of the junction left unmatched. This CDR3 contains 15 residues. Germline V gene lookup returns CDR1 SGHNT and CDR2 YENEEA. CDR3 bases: TGTGCCAGGGGGGGGAGGCGGACCGAACCCTACGAGCAGTACTTC. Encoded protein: CARGGRRTEPYEQYF.

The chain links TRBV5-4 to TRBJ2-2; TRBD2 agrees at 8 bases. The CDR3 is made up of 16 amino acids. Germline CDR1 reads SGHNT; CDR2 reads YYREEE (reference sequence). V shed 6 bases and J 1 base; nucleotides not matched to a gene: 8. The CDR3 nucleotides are TGTGCCAGCAACGCCGGGACTAGGGGGAACACCGGGGAGCTGTTTTTT. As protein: CASNAGTRGNTGELFF.

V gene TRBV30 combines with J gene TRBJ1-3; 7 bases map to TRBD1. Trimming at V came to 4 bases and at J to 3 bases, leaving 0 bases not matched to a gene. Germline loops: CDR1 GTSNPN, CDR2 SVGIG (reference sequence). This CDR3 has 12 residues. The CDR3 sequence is CAWNRGGNTIYF. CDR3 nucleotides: TGTGCCTGGAACAGGGGTGGAAACACCATATATTTT.

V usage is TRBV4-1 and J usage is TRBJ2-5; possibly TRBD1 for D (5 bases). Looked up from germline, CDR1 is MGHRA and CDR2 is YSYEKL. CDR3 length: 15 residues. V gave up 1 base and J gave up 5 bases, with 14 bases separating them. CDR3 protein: CASSQAIGEWETQYF. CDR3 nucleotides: TGCGCCAGCAGCCAAGCTATAGGGGAATGGGAGACCCAGTACTTC.

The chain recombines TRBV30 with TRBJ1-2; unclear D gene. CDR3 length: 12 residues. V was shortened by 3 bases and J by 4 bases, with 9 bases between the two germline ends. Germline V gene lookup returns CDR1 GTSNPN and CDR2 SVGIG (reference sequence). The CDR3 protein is CAWRSKSYGYTF. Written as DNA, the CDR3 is TGTGCCTGGAGGAGCAAAAGCTATGGCTACACCTTC.

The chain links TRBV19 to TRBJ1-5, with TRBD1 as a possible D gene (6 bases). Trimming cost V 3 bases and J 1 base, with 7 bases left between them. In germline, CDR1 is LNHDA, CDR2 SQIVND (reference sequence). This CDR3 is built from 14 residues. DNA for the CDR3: TGTGCCAGTAGTATGGGGGCCAGCAATCAGCCCCAGCATTTT. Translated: CASSMGASNQPQHF.

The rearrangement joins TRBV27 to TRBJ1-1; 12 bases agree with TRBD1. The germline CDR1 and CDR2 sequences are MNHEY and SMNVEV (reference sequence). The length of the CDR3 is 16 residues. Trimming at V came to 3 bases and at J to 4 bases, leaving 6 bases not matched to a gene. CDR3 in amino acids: CASSFLGQGARTEAFF. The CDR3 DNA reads TGTGCCAGCAGTTTTTTGGGACAGGGGGCGCGCACTGAAGCTTTCTTT.

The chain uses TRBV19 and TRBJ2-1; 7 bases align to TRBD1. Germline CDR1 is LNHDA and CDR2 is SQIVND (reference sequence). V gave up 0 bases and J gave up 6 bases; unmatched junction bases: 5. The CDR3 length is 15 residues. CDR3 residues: CASSIDHRGFNEQFF. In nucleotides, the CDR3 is TGTGCCAGTAGTATAGATCACAGGGGCTTCAATGAGCAGTTCTTC.